Reported below is one TCR beta chain. This CDR3 has 16 amino acids. The germline V gene has CDR1 LGHNA and CDR2 YSLEER. J lost 4 bases, V lost 0 bases, and 5 bases had no gene match. TCRdb's table, derived via immunoSEQ multiplex PCR, lists solely in-frame clones and lacks some. The sample records around 260,000 clones, 86% being singletons. These data are taken from a study of blood T cell repertoires in COVID-19. Sample: peripheral blood. The V call is TRBV4-3, the J call TRBJ1-2, with TRBD1 matching 10 bases. The sequence came from a woman aged 25 to 45 with active or convalescent COVID-19. The CDR3 reads CASSQDTGQGFYGYTF. The CDR3 DNA reads TGCGCCAGCAGCCAAGATACGGGACAGGGGTTCTATGGCTACACCTTC.